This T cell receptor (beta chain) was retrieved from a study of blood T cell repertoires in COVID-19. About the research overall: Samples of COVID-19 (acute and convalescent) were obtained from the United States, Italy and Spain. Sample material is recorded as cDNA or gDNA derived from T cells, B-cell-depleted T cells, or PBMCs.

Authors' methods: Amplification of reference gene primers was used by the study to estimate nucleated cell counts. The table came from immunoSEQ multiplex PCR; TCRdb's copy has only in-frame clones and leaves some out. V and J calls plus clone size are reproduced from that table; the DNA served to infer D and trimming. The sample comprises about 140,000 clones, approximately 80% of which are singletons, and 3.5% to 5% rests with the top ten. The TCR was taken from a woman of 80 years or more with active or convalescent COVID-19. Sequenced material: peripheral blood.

The CDR3 protein is CASSPGQGANTGELFF. CDR3 nucleotides: TGTGCCAGCAGTCCCGGGCAGGGGGCGAACACCGGGGAGCTGTTTTTT. The J gene is TRBJ2-2, the V gene TRBV11-3; 7 nucleotides line up with TRBD1. Per the germline V gene, CDR1 is SGHNT and CDR2 is YENEEA. The V gene end was trimmed by 6 bases and the J gene end by 0 bases; junction bases not matched to a gene: 7. The CDR3 covers 16 residues.